What follows are 30 T cell receptor beta chains derived from one specimen sequenced in a study of vaccination and CD4 T cells after COVID-19. No cognate antigen is known for these TCRs. Treatment indicated: approximately 10-day PBMC culture with coronavirus spike peptide pools or control peptides (ViraFEST assay). Sequencing of DNA taken from cultured CD4+ T cells relied on the Oncomine TCR Beta short-read assay. Via MiXCR, TCRdb re-called the PCR reads, giving one row per CDR3 protein. The table records around 15,000 distinct CDR3 sequences, 56% of them present only once. Sequenced: CD4+ T cells from blood, cultured in vitro. The receptor source for this set is a human donor who had recovered from COVID-19.

This clonotype was picked up one time. This rearrangement joins TRBV20-1 to TRBJ2-5; D is uncertain. The CDR3 runs to 12 residues. Per the germline V gene, CDR1 is DFQATT and CDR2 is SNEGSKA (reference sequence). With 6 bases removed from V and 1 base from J, the gap between germline ends came to 9 bases. For the CDR3, the DNA is TGCAGTGCCCAGCCAACCCAAGAGACCCAGTACTTC. As protein: CSAQPTQETQYF.

The V call is TRBV7-2, the J call TRBJ2-1; maybe TRBD2 (7 bases). V was trimmed by 5 bases and J by 9 bases, leaving 17 bases between them. There are 14 residues in the CDR3. Per the germline V gene, CDR1 is SGHTA and CDR2 is FQGNSA. The CDR3 region has the DNA TGTGCCAGCAGCGTCGGGGGGCGGGAGAGTGAGCAGTTCTTC. Amino acids: CASSVGGRESEQFF.

The chain carries TRBV20-1 and TRBJ1-3, with D unclear. Trimming took 6 bases from V and 0 from J, leaving 9 bases between them. This CDR3 has 13 amino acids. The germline CDR1 and CDR2 sequences are DFQATT and SNEGSKA (reference sequence). CDR3 sequence reads: CSALLHSGNTIYF. The CDR3 DNA sequence: TGCAGTGCCCTCTTACACTCTGGAAACACCATATATTTT.

The rearrangement uses TRBV6-2 or TRBV6-3 and TRBJ2-5; D gene unclear. The length of the CDR3 is 15 residues. Germline V gene lookup returns CDR1 MNHEY and CDR2 SVGEGT. V was shortened by 0 bases and J by 2 bases, with 10 bases between the two germline ends. In DNA, the CDR3 is TGTGCCAGCAGTTACTCTCCACGGGCGCAAGAGACCCAGTACTTC. It encodes CASSYSPRAQETQYF.

The V gene is TRBV10-2, the J gene TRBJ2-7, with 11 bases matching TRBD1. Trimming cost V 4 bases and J 6 bases; bases outside gene matches: 2. The CDR3 contains 13 residues. Germline lookup yields CDR1 WSHSY and CDR2 SAAADI. CDR3 sequence: CASSGTGGREQYF. The CDR3 DNA follows: TGCGCCAGCAGTGGGACAGGGGGCCGCGAGCAGTACTTC.

The genes are TRBV4-3 and TRBJ2-3; 12 nucleotides align to TRBD1. The CDR3 is made up of 23 amino acids. Trimming cost V 0 bases and J 2 bases; bases outside gene matches: 21. Germline V gene data show CDR1 as LGHNA and CDR2 as YSLEER. CDR3 residues: CASSQEVAGGGQGASGFTDTQYF. The CDR3 DNA reads as TGCGCCAGCAGCCAAGAGGTGGCCGGTGGGGGACAGGGGGCATCGGGATTCACAGATACGCAGTATTTT.

This clonotype was picked up one time. V and J are TRBV7-2 and TRBJ2-2; D call uncertain. The CDR3 loop spans 16 amino acids. Germline values: CDR1 SGHTA, CDR2 FQGNSA. V dropped 5 bases and J dropped 2 bases, with 15 bases sitting between them. The CDR3 DNA sequence: TGTGCCAGCAGCCAAAATCTGGACCCAAACACCGGGGAGCTGTTTTTT. Translating it yields CASSQNLDPNTGELFF.

The rearrangement links TRBV4-3 to TRBJ2-1; D ambiguous. This CDR3 region has 16 residues. In germline, CDR1 is LGHNA, CDR2 YSLEER. Between the trimmed V and J ends, which lost 0 bases and 3 bases, there was a span of 12 bases. The CDR3 coding sequence is TGCGCCAGCAGCCAAGATTGGCGCGCCGACTACAATGAGCAGTTCTTC. It is translated as CASSQDWRADYNEQFF.

The chain joins TRBV27 to TRBJ1-5, with 11 bases fitting TRBD1. CDR3 length: 16 residues. The V and J ends lost 7 bases and 1 base, in that order; junction bases with no gene match: 6. Germline V gives CDR1 MNHEY, CDR2 SMNVEV (reference sequence). The CDR3 DNA reads as TGTGCCAGCAAAATCAGGGACAGGGGGAGCAATCAGCCCCAGCATTTT. Protein sequence: CASKIRDRGSNQPQHF.

This clonotype has just a few counts. V usage is TRBV20-1 and J usage is TRBJ2-3, with D maybe TRBD2 (6 bases). Trimming cost V 8 bases and J 0 bases, with 18 bases left between them. In germline, CDR1 is DFQATT, CDR2 SNEGSKA (reference sequence). This CDR3 comprises 15 residues. DNA of the CDR3: TGCAGTATACTTTCGATGACTAGTAGCACAGATACGCAGTATTTT. Encoded protein: CSILSMTSSTDTQYF.

The V gene is TRBV11-3, the J gene TRBJ1-6; D gene unclear. V lost 2 bases and J 3 bases, leaving 8 bases between the germline ends. Germline CDR1 SGHNT, CDR2 YENEEA. There are 15 residues in the CDR3. In nucleotides, the CDR3 is TGTGCCAGCAGCTTAAACAGCGGCTATAATTCACCCCTCCACTTT. It yields the protein CASSLNSGYNSPLHF. Complete variable domain (other parts from reference TRBV11-3 and TRBJ1-6): EAGVVQSPRYKIIEKKQPVAFWCNPISGHNTLYWYLQNLGQGPELLIRYENEEAVDDSQLPKDRFSAERLKGVDSTLKIQPAELGDSAVYLCASSLNSGYNSPLHFGNGTRLTVT.

The gene calls are TRBV19 and TRBJ1-4, with a tentative D call TRBD1 (5 bases). This CDR3 spans 14 amino acids. With 9 bases removed from V and 8 bases from J, the gap between germline ends came to 19 bases. The V gene's germline CDR1 is LNHDA and CDR2 SQIVND (reference sequence). The chain's CDR3 is CASLMRGVEEKLFF. The CDR3 DNA reads as TGTGCCAGCCTCATGAGGGGAGTTGAGGAAAAACTGTTTTTT.

The chain uses TRBV30 and TRBJ1-1, with no clear D. Trimming stripped 1 base from V and 7 bases from J, with 13 bases between. Germline-derived CDR1 and CDR2 are GTSNPN and SVGIG (reference sequence). The CDR3 runs to 13 residues. In DNA form, the CDR3 reads TGTGCCTGGAGTGAGGGCCTCGAGGGTGAAGCTTTCTTT. Translated, it gives CAWSEGLEGEAFF.

V gene TRBV5-6 combines with J gene TRBJ2-7, with a tentative D call TRBD2 (6 bases). CDR1 is SGHDT, CDR2 YYEEEE, per germline. The CDR3 runs to 14 residues. V lost 2 bases and J lost 2, with 11 bases in between. The DNA for the CDR3 is TGTGCCAGCAGCTTCGGGACTCTTACCTACGAGCAGTACTTC. It specifies CASSFGTLTYEQYF.

The chain links TRBV15 to TRBJ1-6, with 7 bases identical to TRBD1. The CDR3 runs 16 residues. V was clipped by 2 bases and J by 3 bases; unmatched bases: 4. Per the germline V gene, CDR1 is LNHNV and CDR2 is YYDKDF (reference sequence). CDR3 in amino acids: CATSRSGQHYNSPLHF. CDR3 in DNA: TGTGCCACCAGCAGATCGGGACAGCACTATAATTCACCCCTCCACTTT. The variable domain in full, completed from reference TRBV15 and TRBJ1-6, reads DAMVIQNPRYQVTQFGKPVTLSCSQTLNHNVMYWYQQKSSQAPKLLFHYYDKDFNNEADTPDNFQSRRPNTSFCFLDIRSPGLGDTAMYLCATSRSGQHYNSPLHFGNGTRLTVT.

The CDR3 sequence: CASSPTSGREQFF. The CDR3 nucleotides read TGTGCCAGCAGCCCTACCTCCGGTAGGGAGCAGTTCTTC. This chain uses TRBV11-2 with TRBJ2-1; D is unresolved. The CDR3 consists of 13 residues. Per the germline V gene, CDR1 is SGHAT and CDR2 is FQNNGV. Trimming pared 5 bases from V and 10 bases from J, leaving 15 bases between.

V and J are TRBV10-3 and TRBJ1-6, with no clear D. Trimming pared 0 bases from V and 4 bases from J, leaving 10 bases between. CDR1 ENHRY and CDR2 SYGVKD come from the germline V gene. This CDR3 has 16 residues. The CDR3 DNA reads as TGTGCCATCAGTGAGTCCGTGGACTTATATAATTCACCCCTCCACTTT. Its protein is CAISESVDLYNSPLHF.

The rearrangement links TRBV10-3 to TRBJ2-3, with D tentatively TRBD2 (5 bases). The germline CDR1 and CDR2 sequences are ENHRY and SYGVKD. The CDR3 is 16 residues long. With 8 bases removed from V and 4 bases from J, the gap between germline ends came to 22 bases. CDR3 nucleotides: TGTGCCATCGCCCTAGGAACGACTAACGGAGCAGATACGCAGTATTTT. This codes for CAIALGTTNGADTQYF.

The chain has TRBV11-2 and TRBJ2-3; TRBD2 matches 7 bases. CDR1 SGHAT and CDR2 FQNNGV come from the germline V gene. Trimming took 3 bases from V and 2 from J; bases not matched to a gene: 8. The CDR3 extends over 16 amino acids. The CDR3 region has the DNA TGTGCCAGCAGCTTTGTTTGGCTAGCGGACACAGATACGCAGTATTTT. This translates into CASSFVWLADTDTQYF. Full variable domain (rest looked up from reference TRBV11-2 and TRBJ2-3): EAGVAQSPRYKIIEKRQSVAFWCNPISGHATLYWYQQILGQGPKLLIQFQNNGVVDDSQLPKDRFSAERLKGVDSTLKIQPAKLEDSAVYLCASSFVWLADTDTQYFGPGTRLTVL.

The J gene is TRBJ1-1, the V gene TRBV10-3; 9 bases are shared with TRBD1. The V segment lost 6 bases and the J segment 1 base; nucleotides outside the gene matches: 3. The CDR3 contains 14 residues. CDR1 ENHRY and CDR2 SYGVKD come from the germline V gene. The CDR3 region is CAIRKQGANTEAFF. Here the CDR3 DNA reads TGTGCCATCAGGAAACAGGGGGCGAACACTGAAGCTTTCTTT.

J is TRBJ2-1 and V is TRBV5-5; no reliable D call. Germline V gives CDR1 SGHKS, CDR2 YYEKEE (reference sequence). This CDR3 contains 15 residues. The germline V and J ends were trimmed by 7 bases and 0 bases, with 14 bases remaining between them. CDR3: CASSVGRVSYNEQFF. In DNA, the CDR3 is TGTGCCAGCTCCGTGGGCAGAGTCTCCTACAATGAGCAGTTCTTC.

The sample holds a few counts of this clonotype. V and J are TRBV27 and TRBJ1-2; TRBD1 is a possible D gene (6 bases). Germline CDR1 is MNHEY and CDR2 is SMNVEV (reference sequence). V was cut by 5 bases and J by 9 bases, with 22 bases left in between. The CDR3 is 15 residues long. The CDR3 protein is CASSRGAGLSGSYTF. The CDR3 DNA reads as TGTGCCAGCAGTAGGGGGGCTGGTTTGAGCGGAAGCTACACCTTC.

This clonotype occurred once. V and J are TRBV5-1 and TRBJ2-7; D is uncertain. This CDR3 has 15 residues. Per germline, CDR1 SGHRS and CDR2 YFSETQ. The ends were cut back, 0 bases at V and 0 bases at J, with 10 bases in the middle. CDR3 sequence reads: CASSLGPEGSYEQYF. The CDR3 DNA follows: TGCGCCAGCAGCTTGGGGCCTGAAGGCTCCTACGAGCAGTACTTC.

The chain couples TRBV27 to TRBJ2-1; D is ambiguous. CDR1 and CDR2 from the germline V gene are MNHEY and SMNVEV (reference sequence). CDR3 length: 12 residues. V lost 5 bases, J lost 10 bases, and 12 bases lay in between. The CDR3: CASSRAVGEQFF. Here the CDR3 DNA reads TGTGCCAGCAGTAGGGCGGTGGGGGAGCAGTTCTTC.

This clonotype was recorded a few times. This rearrangement joins TRBV7-2 to TRBJ1-2; D is perhaps TRBD1 (5 bases). In germline, CDR1 is SGHTA, CDR2 FQGNSA. V lost 4 bases to trimming and J lost 1 base, with 13 bases between them. The CDR3 contains 15 residues. The CDR3 sequence is CASSYVGGDNYGYTF. In nucleotides, the CDR3 is TGTGCCAGCAGCTACGTGGGGGGTGATAACTATGGCTACACCTTC.

V gene TRBV30 combines with J gene TRBJ1-2; D remains unclear. The germline gives CDR1 GTSNPN, CDR2 SVGIG (reference sequence). Trimming cost V 2 bases and J 12 bases, with 13 bases left between them. The CDR3 covers 11 residues. The DNA of the CDR3 is TGTGCCTGGAGTTGGGGAGGCTTTCACACCTTC. Encoded protein: CAWSWGGFHTF.

The CDR3, as DNA: TGCGCCAGCAGCCAAGATCGTTGGCCTTTGGGCTACACCTTC. Encoded protein: CASSQDRWPLGYTF. The chain joins TRBV4-3 to TRBJ1-2, with D unresolved. The CDR3 extends over 14 amino acids. Per the germline V gene, CDR1 is LGHNA and CDR2 is YSLEER. V lost 0 bases to trimming and J lost 8 bases, with 13 bases between them.

The CDR3 DNA sequence: TGTGCCAGCAGCCGCCGGGGGTCTGGAAACACCATATATTTT. This encodes CASSRRGSGNTIYF. The chain uses TRBV7-2 and TRBJ1-3, with a tentative D call TRBD1 (5 bases). This CDR3 comprises 14 residues. CDR1 SGHTA and CDR2 FQGNSA come from the germline V gene. Between the trimmed V and J ends, which lost 5 bases and 1 base, there was a span of 9 bases.

The chain recombines TRBV20-1 with TRBJ1-6, with a tentative D call TRBD1 (6 bases). V shed 5 bases and J shed 8 bases, with 22 bases lying between them. Germline V gene data show CDR1 as DFQATT and CDR2 as SNEGSKA (reference sequence). The CDR3 is 16 residues long. CDR3 DNA: TGCAGTGCTCAACCGTCCCCGGGACACGGGTATTCACCCCTCCACTTT. Its translation is CSAQPSPGHGYSPLHF.

The V and J genes are TRBV24-1 and TRBJ1-5; TRBD1 aligns across 7 bases. The CDR3 runs 14 residues. Germline V gene data show CDR1 as KGHDR and CDR2 as SFDVKD. V shed 5 bases and J 5 bases; nucleotides not matched to a gene: 5. CDR3 nucleotide sequence: TGTGCCACCAGTGGCCGGGACAGCTATCAGCCCCAGCATTTT. Translation gives CATSGRDSYQPQHF.